This T cell receptor beta chain appears in the sequencing data of a study of T cell repertoires in cytomegalovirus infection. Study overall: Epitope selection comprised recently identified HLA-C-restricted CMV epitopes and well-studied HLA-B-restricted CMV epitopes. Indications came from public TCR beta signatures; they pointed to CMV infection and to a matching HLA type. Whole-study results and caveats: CMV carriers having the relevant HLA were flagged by cumulative public TCR beta family frequency. HLA-C-restricted CMV-specific TCR beta clonotypes prevailed in the ex vivo response.

The CDR3 is 14 amino acids. Germline V gives CDR1 MNHEY, CDR2 SVGEGT. Trimming stripped 0 bases from V and 10 bases from J, with 15 bases between. TCRdb independently ran MiXCR on the reads; one entry per CDR3 protein. The table includes fewer than 55,000 distinct CDR3 sequences, about 20% detected once. In the case of this clonotype: Its antigen is currently unknown.

Source: CD8+ T cells from cultured PBMCs, taken from culture after CMV antigen stimulation. The TCR comes from a human donor in good health (CMV status not recorded). Some clones in this sample may be carry-over from other donors' samples. The chain recombines TRBV6-2 or TRBV6-3 with TRBJ1-1; D remains ambiguous. CDR3 nucleotide sequence: TGTGCCAGCAGTTACTCGAGTATGGGGAACGGAGCTTTCTTT. It codes for CASSYSSMGNGAFF.